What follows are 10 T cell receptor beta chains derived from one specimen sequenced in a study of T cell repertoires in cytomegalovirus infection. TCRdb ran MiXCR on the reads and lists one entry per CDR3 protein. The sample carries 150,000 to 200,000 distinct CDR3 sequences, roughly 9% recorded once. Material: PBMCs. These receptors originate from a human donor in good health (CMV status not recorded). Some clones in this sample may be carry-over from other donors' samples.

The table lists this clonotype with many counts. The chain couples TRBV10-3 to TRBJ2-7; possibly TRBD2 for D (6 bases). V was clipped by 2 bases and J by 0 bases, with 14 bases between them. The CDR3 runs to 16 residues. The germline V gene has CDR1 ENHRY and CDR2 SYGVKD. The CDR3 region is CAISEPGATSSYEQYF. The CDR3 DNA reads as TGTGCCATCAGTGAGCCCGGCGCGACTAGCTCCTACGAGCAGTACTTC.

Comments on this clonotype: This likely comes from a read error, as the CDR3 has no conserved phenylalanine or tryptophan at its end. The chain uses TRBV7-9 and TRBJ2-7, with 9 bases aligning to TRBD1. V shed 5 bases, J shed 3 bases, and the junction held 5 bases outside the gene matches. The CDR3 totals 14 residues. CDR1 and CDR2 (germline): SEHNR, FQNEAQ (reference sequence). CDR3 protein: CASSVDRGDYEQYS. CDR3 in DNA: TGTGCCAGCAGCGTGGACAGGGGAGACTACGAGCAGTACTCC.

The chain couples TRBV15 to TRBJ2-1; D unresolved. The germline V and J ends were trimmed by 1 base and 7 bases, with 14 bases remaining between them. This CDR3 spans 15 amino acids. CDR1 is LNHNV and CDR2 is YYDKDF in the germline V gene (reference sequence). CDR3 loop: CATSRVTPDQNEQFF. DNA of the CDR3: TGTGCCACCAGCAGAGTGACGCCAGACCAAAATGAGCAGTTCTTC.

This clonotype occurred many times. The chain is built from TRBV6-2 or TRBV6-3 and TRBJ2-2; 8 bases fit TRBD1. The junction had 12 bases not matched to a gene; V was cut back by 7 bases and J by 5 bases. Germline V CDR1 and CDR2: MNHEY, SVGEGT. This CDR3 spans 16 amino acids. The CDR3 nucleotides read TGTGCCAGCACTCAACCACAGGGGGGACAAACCGGGGAGCTGTTTTTT. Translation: CASTQPQGGQTGELFF.

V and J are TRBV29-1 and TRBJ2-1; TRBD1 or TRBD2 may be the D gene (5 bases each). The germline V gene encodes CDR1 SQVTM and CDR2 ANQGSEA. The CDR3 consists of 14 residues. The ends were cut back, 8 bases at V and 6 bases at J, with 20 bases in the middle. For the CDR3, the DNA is TGCAGCACCCCCGGGCGAGGGACGGGCAATGAGCAGTTCTTC. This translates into CSTPGRGTGNEQFF.

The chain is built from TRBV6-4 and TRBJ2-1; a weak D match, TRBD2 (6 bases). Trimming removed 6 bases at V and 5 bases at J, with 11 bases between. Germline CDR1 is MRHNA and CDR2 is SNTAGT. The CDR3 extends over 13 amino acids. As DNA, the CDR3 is TGTGCCAGCAGCCGTAGCGGTAACAATGAGCAGTTCTTC. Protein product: CASSRSGNNEQFF.

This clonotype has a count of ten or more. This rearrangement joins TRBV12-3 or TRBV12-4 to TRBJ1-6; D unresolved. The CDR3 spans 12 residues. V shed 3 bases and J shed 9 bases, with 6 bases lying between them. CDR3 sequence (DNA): TGTGCCAGCAGTTTTTGGCGTTCACCCCTCCACTTT. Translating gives CASSFWRSPLHF.

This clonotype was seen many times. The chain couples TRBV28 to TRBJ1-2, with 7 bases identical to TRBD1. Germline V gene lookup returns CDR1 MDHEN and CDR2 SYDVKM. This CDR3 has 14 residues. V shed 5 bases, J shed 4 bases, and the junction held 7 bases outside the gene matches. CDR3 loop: CASSRQGTGYGYTF. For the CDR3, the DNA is TGTGCCAGCAGTCGACAGGGAACGGGCTATGGCTACACCTTC.

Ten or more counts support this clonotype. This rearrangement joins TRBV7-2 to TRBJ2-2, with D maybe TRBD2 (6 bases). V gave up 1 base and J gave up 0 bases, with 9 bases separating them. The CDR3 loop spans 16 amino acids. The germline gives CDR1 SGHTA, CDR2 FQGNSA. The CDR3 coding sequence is TGTGCCAGCAGCTTAGTCCGGGGGACGAACACCGGGGAGCTGTTTTTT. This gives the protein CASSLVRGTNTGELFF.

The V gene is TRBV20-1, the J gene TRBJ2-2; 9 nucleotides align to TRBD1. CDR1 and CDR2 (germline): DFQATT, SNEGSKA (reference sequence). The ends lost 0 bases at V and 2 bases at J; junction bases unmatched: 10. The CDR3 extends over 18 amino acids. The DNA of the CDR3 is TGCAGTGCTAGAGATCTGAGGACAGGGGCTGGCAACACCGGGGAGCTGTTTTTT. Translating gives CSARDLRTGAGNTGELFF.